This TCR beta chain was identified in a study of Graves' ophthalmopathy and Graves' hyperthyroidism. In regard to this clonotype: At one end, the junction sequence differs from germline, possibly due to a read error.

Transcripts of RNA were the source for amplifying TCR beta CDR3 regions. An opening RT-PCR round employed HTBI primers and preceded a second-round multiplex PCR. TCRdb re-called the multiplex PCR reads with MiXCR, one entry per CDR3 protein. The sample shows more than 1,000,000 distinct CDR3 sequences, about 38% of them seen only once. Germline V gene lookup returns CDR1 ENHRY and CDR2 SYGVKD. The CDR3 has 15 residues. This clonotype originated in an adult man with Graves' hyperthyroidism. The sample taken for sequencing was peripheral blood or thyroid tissue (not recorded which). This rearrangement joins TRBV10-3 to TRBJ2-7; D ambiguous. The CDR3 region has the DNA TGTGCCAGCAGTTACCGCCCAACAACCCGCGACGAGCAGTACTTC. Protein product: CASSYRPTTRDEQYF.